This TCR beta chain appears in the sequencing data of a study of blood T cell repertoires in COVID-19. Repertoires were generated with immunoSEQ multiplex PCR, while TCRdb's copy carries only in-frame clones and drops some. The table records a few hundred thousand clones, about 85% of them present only once. The CDR3 spans 14 residues. J gave up 0 bases and V 10 bases, and 5 bases lay outside the gene matches. Germline-derived CDR1 and CDR2 are LNHDA and SQIVND (reference sequence). The receptor was isolated from a man aged 18-30 years with active or convalescent COVID-19. This chain connects TRBV19 to TRBJ1-1; 10 nucleotides agree with TRBD1. Source material: peripheral blood. CDR3 DNA sequence: TGTGCCACTGACAGGGGGCCCTTGAACACTGAAGCTTTCTTT. Translated, it gives CATDRGPLNTEAFF.